This record looks at one T cell receptor beta chain sequence and its context. The data originate from a study of blood T cell repertoires in COVID-19. About the study: T cells, B-cell-depleted T cells, or PBMCs supplied cDNA or gDNA.

Original analysis: Estimates of nucleated cell counts were drawn from the amplification of reference gene primers. Here immunoSEQ multiplex PCR was the method, and the copy in TCRdb shows in-frame clones only, minus some. The V and J calls and clone size come from that table; D and trimming were worked out from the DNA. The repertoire includes around 400,000 clones, roughly 90% of them detected once, and about 0.83% sits in the top ten. The CDR3 spans 13 residues. Germline V gene sequence: CDR1 SGHRS, CDR2 YFSETQ. With 0 bases removed from V and 6 bases from J, the gap between germline ends came to 8 bases.

This sequence joins TRBV5-1 and TRBJ2-3; no firm D call. Sequencing was performed on PBMCs or T cells enriched from blood (not recorded which). The receptor was isolated from a woman between 35 and 50 years old who had been exposed to COVID-19. CDR3 coding DNA: TGCGCCAGCAGCTTGGTGTTCGGGGATACGCAGTATTTT. Translation gives CASSLVFGDTQYF. Full variable domain (outside the CDR3, taken from reference TRBV5-1 and TRBJ2-3): KAGVTQTPRYLIKTRGQQVTLSCSPISGHRSVSWYQQTPGQGLQFLFEYFSETQRNKGNFPGRFSGRQFSNSRSEMNVSTLELGDSALYLCASSLVFGDTQYFGPGTRLTVL.